One and the same sample provided the 22 T cell receptor beta chains below, sequenced in a study of cytomegalovirus exposure and HLA in healthy donors. Primers for the PCR totalled 60 Vbeta and 13 Jbeta. Only in-frame clones appear in the TCRdb table, and some are missing; sequencing was by immunoSEQ multiplex PCR. This table holds around 240,000 clones, about four fifths found once. Input material: PBMCs. These receptors came from a woman aged 40 to 50 in good health and CMV-seropositive.

This rearrangement joins TRBV5-1 to TRBJ1-1; 11 positions agree with TRBD1. The CDR3 length is 16 residues. In germline, CDR1 is SGHRS, CDR2 YFSETQ. J was trimmed by 1 base and V by 2 bases; bases with no gene match: 4. In DNA form, the CDR3 reads TGCGCCAGCAGCTTTTCCGGGACAGGGGGGAACACTGAAGCTTTCTTT. Protein product: CASSFSGTGGNTEAFF.

J is TRBJ2-7 and V is TRBV25-1, with 8 bases aligning to TRBD2. CDR1 and CDR2 from the germline V gene are MGHDK and SYGVNS. The V and J ends lost 2 bases and 0 bases, in that order; junction bases with no gene match: 3. This CDR3 has 15 residues. CDR3 sequence: CASSEISGSSYEQYF. CDR3 in DNA: TGTGCCAGCAGTGAAATCAGCGGGAGCTCCTACGAGCAGTACTTC.

V gene TRBV5-6 combines with J gene TRBJ1-4; maybe TRBD1 (5 bases). The ends were cut back, 4 bases at V and 4 bases at J, with 17 bases in the middle. Germline assignment: CDR1 SGHDT and CDR2 YYEEEE. The CDR3 length is 16 residues. In DNA form, the CDR3 reads TGTGCCAGCAGCCACCGCGGCGGGGCGGGTAATGAAAAACTGTTTTTT. Amino acids: CASSHRGGAGNEKLFF.

A single count supports this clone. V is TRBV19 and J is TRBJ1-1, with 7 bases identical to TRBD1. This CDR3 has 13 residues. V shed 6 bases and J 4 bases; nucleotides not matched to a gene: 5. The germline gives CDR1 LNHDA, CDR2 SQIVND (reference sequence). The CDR3 region has the DNA TGTGCCAGTAGGACCCCAGGGGGCACTGAAGCTTTCTTT. This sequence encodes CASRTPGGTEAFF.

This clone occurred a few times. Germline is not matched at one junction end, which may reflect a read error. V usage is TRBV7-7 and J usage is TRBJ1-4, with 9 bases aligning to TRBD1. This CDR3 contains 14 residues. Per germline, CDR1 SSHAT and CDR2 FNYEAQ (reference sequence). The CDR3 region has the DNA TGTGCTAGCAGCCGATTGGGACAGGGAGAAAAACTGTTTTTT. Translating gives CASSRLGQGEKLFF.

The rearrangement joins TRBV7-8 to TRBJ2-5; 7 nucleotides match TRBD2. Trimming at V came to 2 bases and at J to 4 bases, leaving 7 bases not matched to a gene. This CDR3 is built from 15 residues. Germline V gene lookup returns CDR1 SGHVS and CDR2 FQNEAQ. This CDR3 is CASSLLAGVGETQYF. The DNA of the CDR3 is TGTGCCAGCAGCTTACTTGCGGGGGTTGGAGAGACCCAGTACTTC.

The chain uses TRBV6-5 and TRBJ2-1; D gene uncertain. With 5 bases removed from V and 7 bases from J, the gap between germline ends came to 6 bases. The CDR3 consists of 11 residues. The germline V gene has CDR1 MNHEY and CDR2 SVGAGI. The CDR3 region is CASSRENEQFF. The CDR3 nucleotides read TGTGCCAGCAGTCGAGAAAATGAGCAGTTCTTC.

The chain recombines TRBV7-2 with TRBJ2-1, with D perhaps TRBD2 (6 bases). Germline loops: CDR1 SGHTA, CDR2 FQGNSA. This CDR3 comprises 13 residues. Trimming shortened V by 6 bases and J by 4 bases, and 10 bases separated the two germline ends. The CDR3 reads CASRGLSYNEQFF. In nucleotides, the CDR3 is TGTGCCAGCAGAGGACTATCATACAATGAGCAGTTCTTC.

The chain has TRBV30 and TRBJ1-2, with D hard to call. This CDR3 contains 11 residues. The germline V gene encodes CDR1 GTSNPN and CDR2 SVGIG (reference sequence). Deletions cut 2 bases from V and 8 bases from J, with 9 bases between. CDR3 region: CAWSTPGGYTF. CDR3 bases: TGTGCCTGGAGTACACCGGGAGGCTACACCTTC.

V is TRBV7-9 and J is TRBJ2-3; D is perhaps TRBD2 (6 bases). This CDR3 region has 16 residues. Germline CDR1 SEHNR, CDR2 FQNEAQ (reference sequence). V lost 6 bases to trimming and J lost 2 bases, with 18 bases between them. The CDR3 nucleotides read TGTGCCAGCAGACCCTGGGGTAGCGGAGTCACAGATACGCAGTATTTT. Translating gives CASRPWGSGVTDTQYF.

The chain links TRBV6-1 to TRBJ1-1; D possibly corresponds to TRBD1 (5 bases). The germline V gene has CDR1 MNHNS and CDR2 SASEGT. This CDR3 is built from 17 residues. Trimming removed 4 bases from V and 0 bases from J, with 18 bases in between. The DNA for the CDR3 is TGTGCCAGCAGTGTGGAGGGGCAGAAGGTTATGAACACTGAAGCTTTCTTT. Translated: CASSVEGQKVMNTEAFF.

The chain has TRBV15 and TRBJ2-2, with TRBD1 matching 9 bases. The J segment lost 7 bases and the V segment lost 2 bases, leaving 5 bases of the junction unmatched. Germline-derived CDR1 and CDR2 are LNHNV and YYDKDF (reference sequence). This CDR3 has 15 residues. CDR3 sequence (DNA): TGTGCCACCAGCAGACCCGGGACAGGGATCGGGGAGCTGTTTTTT. It specifies CATSRPGTGIGELFF.

For the CDR3, the DNA is TGTGCCAGCAGCCCGACTAGCGGGGGACAAGAGACCCAGTACTTC. Amino acid sequence: CASSPTSGGQETQYF. This chain links TRBV7-9 with TRBJ2-5, with 12 bases aligning to TRBD2. The CDR3 contains 15 residues. Germline lookup yields CDR1 SEHNR and CDR2 FQNEAQ (reference sequence). Unmatched junction bases numbered 3, after V lost 5 bases and J lost 2 bases.

V and J are TRBV5-1 and TRBJ2-1; 10 positions match TRBD2. The V gene end was trimmed by 3 bases and the J gene end by 2 bases; junction bases not matched to a gene: 8. This CDR3 spans 17 amino acids. Germline assignment: CDR1 SGHRS and CDR2 YFSETQ. The CDR3 reads CASSSRFLAGAYNEQFF. The DNA of the CDR3 is TGCGCCAGCAGCTCGAGGTTCCTAGCGGGGGCCTACAATGAGCAGTTCTTC.

This clone has only a few counts. The chain carries TRBV4-1 and TRBJ1-4; the D gene is possibly TRBD1 (5 bases). This CDR3 is built from 15 residues. Trimming took off 1 base at V and 6 bases at J, with 12 bases between the two ends. The germline V gene encodes CDR1 MGHRA and CDR2 YSYEKL. CDR3 amino acids: CASSQVTGSDEKLFF. CDR3 nucleotide sequence: TGCGCCAGCAGCCAAGTAACAGGTTCGGATGAAAAACTGTTTTTT.

The genes are TRBV27 and TRBJ2-7; 8 bases map to TRBD1. Germline assignment: CDR1 MNHEY and CDR2 SMNVEV (reference sequence). The junction had 14 bases not matched to a gene; V was cut back by 6 bases and J by 4 bases. The length of the CDR3 is 16 residues. The CDR3 protein is CASRLNPGTGPYEQYF. The CDR3 nucleotides read TGTGCCAGCAGACTAAACCCCGGGACAGGACCTTACGAGCAGTACTTC.

CDR3 nucleotide sequence: TGTGCCAGCAGCTTAGACCGGACAGGTAATGAGCAGTTCTTC. This sequence encodes CASSLDRTGNEQFF. The chain joins TRBV11-2 to TRBJ2-1; 7 bases are shared with TRBD1. After removal of 0 bases from V and 7 bases from J, the junction contained 3 bases not matched to a gene. CDR3 size: 14 residues. The germline V gene encodes CDR1 SGHAT and CDR2 FQNNGV.

This chain joins TRBV7-2 and TRBJ2-3, with 7 bases fitting TRBD2. Germline assignment: CDR1 SGHTA and CDR2 FQGNSA. The CDR3 runs to 15 residues. After removal of 2 bases from V and 3 bases from J, the junction contained 5 bases not matched to a gene. In nucleotides, the CDR3 is TGTGCCAGCAGCTTATTGGCGGGGGATACAGATACGCAGTATTTT. Encoded protein: CASSLLAGDTDTQYF.

V gene TRBV5-1 combines with J gene TRBJ2-7; possible D gene TRBD2, 5 bases. Trimming took off 0 bases at V and 3 bases at J, with 16 bases between the two ends. The CDR3 spans 16 residues. Germline-derived CDR1 and CDR2 are SGHRS and YFSETQ. Here the CDR3 DNA reads TGCGCCAGCAGCTTGGAACCTTTGCGGGTAGACTACGAGCAGTACTTC. Residues: CASSLEPLRVDYEQYF.

Only a few counts were recorded for this clone. V usage is TRBV9 and J usage is TRBJ1-5; D is undetermined. There are 13 residues in the CDR3. Trimming pared 2 bases from V and 1 base from J, leaving 4 bases between. Germline V lookup: CDR1 SGDLS, CDR2 YYNGEE. DNA for the CDR3: TGTGCCAGCAGCGTCGGGAGCAATCAGCCCCAGCATTTT. Its translation: CASSVGSNQPQHF.

A single count supports this clone. The chain uses TRBV7-3 and TRBJ2-2, with 7 positions matching TRBD1. The germline CDR1 and CDR2 sequences are SGHTA and FQGTGA. J lost 5 bases, V lost 4 bases, and 7 bases had no gene match. CDR3 length: 15 amino acids. The CDR3 sequence: CASSSSGTATGELFF. CDR3 DNA: TGTGCCAGCAGCTCCTCCGGGACAGCGACCGGGGAGCTGTTTTTT.

This chain connects TRBV19 to TRBJ1-2, with TRBD1 matching 10 bases. This CDR3 has 14 amino acids. Per germline, CDR1 LNHDA and CDR2 SQIVND (reference sequence). V shed 4 bases and J 6 bases; nucleotides not matched to a gene: 5. In DNA, the CDR3 is TGTGCCAGTAGTACGACAGGGGGCGAGGATGGCTACACCTTC. Protein product: CASSTTGGEDGYTF.